This is a list of T cell receptor beta chains from one sample in a study of blood T cell repertoires in COVID-19. Profiled with immunoSEQ multiplex PCR; TCRdb holds only in-frame clones, not every one. The sample has approximately 66,000 clones, nearly 90% seen once. Input material: peripheral blood. These receptors were obtained from a man aged 60 to 75 with acute or convalescent COVID-19. CDR3s include the opening cysteine and the closing phenylalanine or tryptophan. D genes are given only for firm matches. The size field is filled for only some rows; it gives once, few, many or a size class.

J	D	size	V	DNA	CDR3
TRBJ2-3	TRBD2	-	TRBV9	TGTGCCAGCAGCGTAGCGGGCGGGGGGGCAACAGATACGCAGTATTTT	CASSVAGGGATDTQYF
TRBJ2-1	-	-	TRBV2	TGTGCCAGCAGTGACGGGGGTGGTGAGCAGTTCTTC	CASSDGGGEQFF
TRBJ1-5	-	-	TRBV15	TGTGCCACCAGCAGAGATCGGGGACAAAATCAGCCCCAGCATTTT	CATSRDRGQNQPQHF
TRBJ2-5	-	-	TRBV2	TGTGCCAGCAGTCGGGATTCAGAGACCCAGTACTTC	CASSRDSETQYF
TRBJ1-5	TRBD1	-	TRBV7-8	TGTGCCAGCCGAAGAACCACAGGGGACTATCAGCCCCAGCATTTT	CASRRTTGDYQPQHF
TRBJ1-1	-	once	TRBV3-1/TRBV3-2	TGTGCCAGCAGCCAAGATGTGTCAGAAGCTTTCTTT	CASSQDVSEAFF
TRBJ1-6	-	-	TRBV7-2	TGTGCCAGCAGCTTAGCGGCCGGGAATTCACCCCTCCACTTT	CASSLAAGNSPLHF
TRBJ1-6	-	-	TRBV6-6	TGTGCCGCGGCGAGCTCCTATAATTCACCCCTCCACTTT	CAAASSYNSPLHF
TRBJ2-5	-	-	TRBV5-1	TGCGCCAGCAGCTTAGGGGCCGGAGAGACCCAGTACTTC	CASSLGAGETQYF
TRBJ1-5	TRBD1	-	TRBV7-2	TGTGCCAGCAGTCGGGACAGCGATTATCAGCCCCAGCATTTT	CASSRDSDYQPQHF
TRBJ1-6	-	-	TRBV5-1	TGCGCCAGCAGCTTGGGTGAGGGAGGGTATTCACCCCTCCACTTT	CASSLGEGGYSPLHF
TRBJ1-4	TRBD1	-	TRBV2	TGTGCCAGCAGGGGGGACAGGCCTATTGAAAAACTGTTTTTT	CASRGDRPIEKLFF
TRBJ2-2	-	once	TRBV5-1	TGCGCCAGCAGCTCCACCTCGGGCACCGGGGAGCTGTTTTTT	CASSSTSGTGELFF
TRBJ1-6	-	few	TRBV28	TGTGCCAGCAGTTTTAGGCAGGGACTTAAGAATTCACCCCTCCACTTT	CASSFRQGLKNSPLHF
TRBJ1-2	-	-	TRBV5-1	TGCGCCAGCAAGCGAGAACCGGGTCCCTATGGCTACACCTTC	CASKREPGPYGYTF
TRBJ1-3	-	-	TRBV3-1/TRBV3-2	TGTGCCAGCAGCGAAGGTTGGGGAGATGGAAACACCATATATTTT	CASSEGWGDGNTIYF
TRBJ2-7	-	-	TRBV27	TGTGCCAGCAGTTTGGGCAGATCCTACGAGCAGTACTTC	CASSLGRSYEQYF
TRBJ2-7	TRBD1	-	TRBV2	TGTGCCAGCAGTAACTTGCGGACAGGGGCCAACGAGCAGTACTTC	CASSNLRTGANEQYF